This TCR beta chain was captured in a study of T cells in Graves' hyperthyroidism and ophthalmopathy. Study results and caveats: Through a model of 13 V-J features, ophthalmopathy was separated from stable hyperthyroidism.

Researchers amplified the TCR beta CDR3 regions from RNA transcripts. When the TCR CDR3 underwent first-round RT-PCR, the HTBI primer set was used. TCRdb reanalysed the multiplex PCR reads using MiXCR and keeps one entry per CDR3 protein. The table has about 180,000 distinct CDR3 sequences, about 9% seen once. This clonotype occurred many times. Its target is unknown. Each diagnosis drew on symptoms, thyroxine, TRAb, thyroid ultrasound and orbital computed tomography findings. Looked up from germline, CDR1 is LGHNA and CDR2 is YNFKEQ. The V end lost 0 bases, the J end lost 5 bases, and 10 bases lay between the germline ends. CDR3 length: 14 residues.

This receptor was obtained from a woman under 30 with Graves' hyperthyroidism that later progressed to Graves' ophthalmopathy. V and J are TRBV4-2 and TRBJ2-5, with D perhaps TRBD2 (6 bases). The specimen was blood. The CDR3 bases are TGTGCCAGCAGCCAAGATTGGGGGGTTGAGACCCAGTACTTC. Protein sequence: CASSQDWGVETQYF.